What follows are 20 T cell receptor beta chains derived from one specimen sequenced in a study of cytomegalovirus exposure and HLA in healthy donors. PCR was performed using 60 Vbeta and 13 Jbeta primers. Repertoires were generated with immunoSEQ multiplex PCR, while TCRdb's copy carries only in-frame clones and drops some. This repertoire shows under 250,000 clones, around four fifths found once; its top ten account for less than 2%. What was sequenced was PBMCs. The receptors come from a man over 45 in good health and CMV-seronegative.

Points on this clone: The junction departs from germline at one end; a sequencing error may be responsible. This chain links TRBV7-7 with TRBJ2-1; possibly TRBD1 for D (6 bases). The CDR3 is 14 amino acids. Per the germline V gene, CDR1 is SSHAT and CDR2 is FNYEAQ (reference sequence). CDR3: CASSLNAGVGEQFF. The CDR3 coding sequence is TGTGCTAGCAGCTTAAACGCAGGGGTGGGTGAGCAGTTCTTC.

The rearrangement links TRBV28 to TRBJ2-7; 11 nucleotides line up with TRBD1. The length of the CDR3 is 15 residues. The ends lost 6 bases at V and 1 base at J; junction bases unmatched: 5. Germline assignment: CDR1 MDHEN and CDR2 SYDVKM. Written as DNA, the CDR3 is TGTGCCAGCAGGCGGACAGGGGGCAATTCCTACGAGCAGTACTTC. This gives the protein CASRRTGGNSYEQYF.

To note about this clone: Other DNA sequences in this sample translate to the same CDR3. The chain is built from TRBV6-5 and TRBJ2-3; the D gene is possibly TRBD1 (6 bases). The ends were cut back, 0 bases at V and 3 bases at J, with 13 bases in the middle. The CDR3 is made up of 16 amino acids. The germline V gene encodes CDR1 MNHEY and CDR2 SVGAGI. The CDR3 DNA is TGTGCCAGCAGTTACTCAGGCAGGGGATGGACAGATACGCAGTATTTT. Protein: CASSYSGRGWTDTQYF.

This chain connects TRBV18 to TRBJ2-3; D perhaps matches TRBD1 (5 bases). The CDR3 covers 12 residues. Germline assignment: CDR1 KGHSH and CDR2 LQKENI. V lost 7 bases, J lost 1 base, and 6 bases lay in between. The CDR3 DNA sequence: TGTGCCAGCTGCAGGGGCACAGATACGCAGTATTTT. Translating it yields CASCRGTDTQYF.

The rearrangement joins TRBV6-1 to TRBJ1-3; D remains ambiguous. Per germline, CDR1 MNHNS and CDR2 SASEGT. The V gene lost 6 bases and the J gene lost 4 bases, with 13 bases spanning the gap. The CDR3 length is 14 residues. The CDR3 DNA follows: TGTGCCAGCAGGAGGGAAGAACAGGGAAACACCATATATTTT. Translated: CASRREEQGNTIYF.

The chain recombines TRBV10-3 with TRBJ2-2; 8 positions match TRBD2. V gave up 2 bases and J gave up 6 bases; unmatched junction bases: 2. Looked up from germline, CDR1 is ENHRY and CDR2 is SYGVKD. The CDR3 contains 14 residues. The CDR3 loop is CAISEASGSGELFF. Here the CDR3 DNA reads TGTGCCATCAGTGAGGCTAGCGGGTCCGGGGAGCTGTTTTTT.

The chain uses TRBV5-6 and TRBJ1-1; D is uncertain. CDR3 size: 14 residues. The germline V gene has CDR1 SGHDT and CDR2 YYEEEE. V was clipped by 0 bases and J by 3 bases, with 9 bases between them. Written as DNA, the CDR3 is TGTGCCAGCAGCTTGGGGGCCAGGTACACTGAAGCTTTCTTT. Residues: CASSLGARYTEAFF.

This clone appeared a few times. The V call is TRBV5-4, the J call TRBJ1-5; 8 bases are shared with TRBD1. This CDR3 contains 15 residues. The V segment lost 3 bases and the J segment 5 bases; nucleotides outside the gene matches: 7. Germline CDR1 is SGHNT and CDR2 is YYREEE (reference sequence). CDR3 protein: CASSSGTGGDQPQHF. The DNA for the CDR3 is TGTGCCAGCAGCTCTGGGACAGGCGGAGATCAGCCCCAGCATTTT.

V and J are TRBV7-8 and TRBJ1-2, with TRBD1 identical over 10 bases. The CDR3 consists of 16 residues. Unmatched junction bases numbered 9, after V lost 4 bases and J lost 4 bases. CDR1 is SGHVS, CDR2 FQNEAQ, per germline. CDR3 in amino acids: CASSSSGTGDIYGYTF. The CDR3 DNA reads as TGTGCCAGCAGCTCTTCCGGGACAGGGGATATCTATGGCTACACCTTC. The complete variable domain, with remaining parts taken from reference TRBV7-8 and TRBJ1-2, reads GAGVSQSPRYKVAKRGQDVALRCDPISGHVSLFWYQQALGQGPEFLTYFQNEAQLDKSGLPSDRFFAERPEGSVSTLKIQRTQQEDSAVYLCASSSSGTGDIYGYTFGSGTRLTVV.

This clone was counted a few times. V gene TRBV25-1 combines with J gene TRBJ2-1; D is undetermined. The CDR3 totals 13 residues. V gave up 4 bases and J gave up 5 bases, with 9 bases separating them. Germline lookup yields CDR1 MGHDK and CDR2 SYGVNS. The CDR3 nucleotides read TGTGCCAGCAGTGGAGTTTCGGACAATGAGCAGTTCTTC. This gives the protein CASSGVSDNEQFF.

This clone was counted between two and nine times. The chain joins TRBV2 to TRBJ2-6, with 7 bases aligning to TRBD1. CDR1 is SNHLY, CDR2 FYNNEI, per germline. The V gene end was trimmed by 6 bases and the J gene end by 2 bases; junction bases not matched to a gene: 4. The CDR3 runs to 15 residues. CDR3: CASSDDRAGANVLTF. The CDR3 DNA reads as TGTGCCAGCAGCGATGACAGGGCTGGGGCCAACGTCCTGACTTTC.

The chain couples TRBV5-8 to TRBJ1-5, with 7 bases matching TRBD1. The CDR3 consists of 14 residues. V trimming: 2 bases; J trimming: 6 bases; junction bases outside the gene matches: 5. CDR1 SGHTS and CDR2 YDEGEE come from the germline V gene. This CDR3 is CASSFRRGPQPQHF. The DNA for the CDR3 is TGTGCCAGCAGCTTTCGGAGGGGGCCTCAGCCCCAGCATTTT.

This CDR3 reads CAAKNGGLGTEAFF. DNA for the CDR3: TGTGCCGCGAAAAACGGGGGTCTCGGCACTGAAGCTTTCTTT. V gene TRBV6-5 combines with J gene TRBJ1-1, with TRBD1 as a possible D gene (5 bases). Germline V gene sequence: CDR1 MNHEY, CDR2 SVGAGI. The CDR3 length is 14 residues. The germline V and J ends were trimmed by 11 bases and 4 bases, with 20 bases remaining between them.

The rearrangement joins TRBV21-1 to TRBJ2-7; the table's D call TRBD2 went unverified against the DNA. TRBV21-1 is listed as a pseudogene. The CDR3 contains 16 residues. For the CDR3, the DNA is TGTGCCAGCAGCAAAAGGCGACTAGCGGGAGACTACGAGCAGTACTTC. It translates to CASSKRRLAGDYEQYF.

The chain uses TRBV30 and TRBJ1-6; D possibly corresponds to TRBD1 (6 bases). V dropped 2 bases and J dropped 0 bases, with 14 bases sitting between them. The CDR3 contains 17 residues. Germline assignment: CDR1 GTSNPN and CDR2 SVGIG (reference sequence). Here the CDR3 reads CAWSRGGRSSYNSPLHF. The CDR3 coding sequence is TGTGCCTGGAGTAGGGGGGGGAGAAGCTCCTATAATTCACCCCTCCACTTT.

CDR3 region: CASRTDLNYGYTF. Written as DNA, the CDR3 is TGTGCCTCTAGGACAGACCTTAACTATGGCTACACCTTC. This chain links TRBV30 with TRBJ1-2; D is possibly TRBD1 (6 bases). The CDR3 totals 13 residues. V was shortened by 7 bases and J by 1 base, with 13 bases between the two germline ends. Germline lookup yields CDR1 GTSNPN and CDR2 SVGIG (reference sequence).

The chain combines TRBV7-8 with TRBJ1-5; perhaps TRBD1 as D (5 bases). V lost 2 bases and J lost 0, with 14 bases in between. The CDR3 is made up of 17 amino acids. Germline V CDR1 and CDR2: SGHVS, FQNEAQ. The CDR3: CASSLNRADNSNQPQHF. The CDR3 DNA sequence: TGTGCCAGCAGCTTAAATAGGGCGGACAATAGCAATCAGCCCCAGCATTTT. The whole variable domain, filled in from reference TRBV7-8 and TRBJ1-5, reads GAGVSQSPRYKVAKRGQDVALRCDPISGHVSLFWYQQALGQGPEFLTYFQNEAQLDKSGLPSDRFFAERPEGSVSTLKIQRTQQEDSAVYLCASSLNRADNSNQPQHFGDGTRLSIL.

The chain combines TRBV6-4 with TRBJ2-1; TRBD2 agrees at 7 bases. Germline V lookup: CDR1 MRHNA, CDR2 SNTAGT. This CDR3 is built from 15 residues. The V gene end was trimmed by 2 bases and the J gene end by 5 bases; junction bases not matched to a gene: 6. This CDR3 reads CASSDGAGRNNEQFF. The CDR3 bases are TGTGCCAGCAGTGACGGGGCCGGGAGGAACAATGAGCAGTTCTTC.

CDR3 DNA sequence: TGTGCCAGCAGTCACCGGGACTCATACACCGGGGAGCTGTTTTTT. Amino acid sequence: CASSHRDSYTGELFF. This sequence joins TRBV27 and TRBJ2-2, with D tentatively TRBD2 (6 bases). Per the germline V gene, CDR1 is MNHEY and CDR2 is SMNVEV (reference sequence). This CDR3 spans 15 amino acids. V dropped 5 bases and J dropped 3 bases, with 13 bases sitting between them.

The rearrangement uses TRBV30 and TRBJ1-4; a possible D gene is TRBD1 (5 bases). Germline-derived CDR1 and CDR2 are GTSNPN and SVGIG (reference sequence). The CDR3 has 13 amino acids. Trimming left V 0 bases short and J 10 bases short, with 12 bases between. CDR3 sequence: CAWSVRGEGKLFF. CDR3 bases: TGTGCCTGGAGTGTACGGGGGGAGGGAAAACTGTTTTTT.